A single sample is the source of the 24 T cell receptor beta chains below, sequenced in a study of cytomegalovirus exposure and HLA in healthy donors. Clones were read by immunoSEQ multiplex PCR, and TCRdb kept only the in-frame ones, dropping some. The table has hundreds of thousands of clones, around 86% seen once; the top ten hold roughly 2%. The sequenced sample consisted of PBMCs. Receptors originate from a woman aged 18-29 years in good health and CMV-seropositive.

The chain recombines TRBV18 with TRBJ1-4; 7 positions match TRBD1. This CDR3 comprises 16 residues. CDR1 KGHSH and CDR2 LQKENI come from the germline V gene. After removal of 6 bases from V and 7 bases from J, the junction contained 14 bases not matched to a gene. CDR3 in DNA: TGTGCCAGCTCCCCTAAAATAGGGACAGCTCCTGAAAAACTGTTTTTT. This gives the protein CASSPKIGTAPEKLFF.

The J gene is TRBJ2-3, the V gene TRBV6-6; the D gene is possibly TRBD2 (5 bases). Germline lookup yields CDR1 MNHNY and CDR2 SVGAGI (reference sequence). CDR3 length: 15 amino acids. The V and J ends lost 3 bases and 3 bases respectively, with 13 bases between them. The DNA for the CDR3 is TGTGCCAGCAGTTATCCTACTAGTATTACAGATACGCAGTATTTT. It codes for CASSYPTSITDTQYF.

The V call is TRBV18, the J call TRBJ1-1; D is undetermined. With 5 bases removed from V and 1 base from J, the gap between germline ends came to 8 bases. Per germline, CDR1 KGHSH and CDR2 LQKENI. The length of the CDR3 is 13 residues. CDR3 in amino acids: CASSNKQNTEAFF. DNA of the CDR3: TGTGCCAGCTCAAATAAGCAGAACACTGAAGCTTTCTTT.

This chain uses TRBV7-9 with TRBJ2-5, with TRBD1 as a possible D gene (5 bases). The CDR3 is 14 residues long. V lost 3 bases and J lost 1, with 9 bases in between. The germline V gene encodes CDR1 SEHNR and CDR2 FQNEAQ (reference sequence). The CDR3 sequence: CASSFQGIQETQYF. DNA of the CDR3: TGTGCCAGCAGCTTCCAGGGCATCCAAGAGACCCAGTACTTC.

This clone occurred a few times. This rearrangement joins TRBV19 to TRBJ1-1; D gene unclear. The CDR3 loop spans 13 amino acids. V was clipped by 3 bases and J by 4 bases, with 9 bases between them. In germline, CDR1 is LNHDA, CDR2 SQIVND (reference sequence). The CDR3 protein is CASSIALGTEAFF. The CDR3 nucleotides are TGTGCCAGTAGTATTGCACTAGGCACTGAAGCTTTCTTT.

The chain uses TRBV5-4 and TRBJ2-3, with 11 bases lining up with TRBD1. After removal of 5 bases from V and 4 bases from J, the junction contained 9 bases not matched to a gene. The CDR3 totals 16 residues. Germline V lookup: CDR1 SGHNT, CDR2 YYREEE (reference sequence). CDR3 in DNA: TGTGCCAGCAGATCCCGGACAGGGGGCCGAGCAGATACGCAGTATTTT. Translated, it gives CASRSRTGGRADTQYF.

CDR3 in amino acids: CASSITLGLAFSYEQYF. For the CDR3, the DNA is TGTGCCAGTAGTATTACCCTGGGACTAGCGTTTTCCTACGAGCAGTACTTC. The chain combines TRBV19 with TRBJ2-7; 10 bases agree with TRBD2. Per germline, CDR1 LNHDA and CDR2 SQIVND (reference sequence). The CDR3 has 17 residues. V trimming: 3 bases; J trimming: 1 base; junction bases outside the gene matches: 9.

CDR3 sequence: CASSWDRASNQPQHF. CDR3 DNA: TGTGCCAGCAGCTGGGACAGGGCTAGCAATCAGCCCCAGCATTTT. The V and J genes are TRBV7-9 and TRBJ1-5, with 9 bases lining up with TRBD1. V dropped 4 bases and J dropped 0; count of bases not matched to a gene: 1. Germline values: CDR1 SEHNR, CDR2 FQNEAQ (reference sequence). The CDR3 extends over 15 amino acids.

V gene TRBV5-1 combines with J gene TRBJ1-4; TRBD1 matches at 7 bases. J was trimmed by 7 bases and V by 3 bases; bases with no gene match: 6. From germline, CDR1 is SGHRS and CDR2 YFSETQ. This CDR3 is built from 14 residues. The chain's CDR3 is CASSWDSKGEKLFF. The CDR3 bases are TGCGCCAGCAGCTGGGACAGCAAGGGTGAAAAACTGTTTTTT.

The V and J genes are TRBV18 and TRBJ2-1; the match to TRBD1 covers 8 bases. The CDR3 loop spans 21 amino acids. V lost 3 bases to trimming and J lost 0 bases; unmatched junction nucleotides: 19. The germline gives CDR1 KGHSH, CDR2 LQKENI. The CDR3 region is CASSPPNRGYGLLSSYNEQFF. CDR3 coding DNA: TGTGCCAGCTCACCCCCAAACAGGGGGTATGGACTCCTGAGCTCCTACAATGAGCAGTTCTTC.

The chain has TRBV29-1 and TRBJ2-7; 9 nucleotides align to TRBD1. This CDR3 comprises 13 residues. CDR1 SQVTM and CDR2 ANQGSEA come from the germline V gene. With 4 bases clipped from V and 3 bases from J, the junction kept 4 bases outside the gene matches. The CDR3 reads CSVGGTGLYEQYF. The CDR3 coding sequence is TGCAGCGTTGGAGGGACAGGGCTCTACGAGCAGTACTTC.

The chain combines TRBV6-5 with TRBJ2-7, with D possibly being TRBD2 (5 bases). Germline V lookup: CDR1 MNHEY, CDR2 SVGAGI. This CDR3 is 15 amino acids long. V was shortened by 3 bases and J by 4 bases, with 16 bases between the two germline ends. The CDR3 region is CASSYSSSSNYEQYF. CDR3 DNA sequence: TGTGCCAGCAGTTATAGCTCTAGCTCTAATTACGAGCAGTACTTC.

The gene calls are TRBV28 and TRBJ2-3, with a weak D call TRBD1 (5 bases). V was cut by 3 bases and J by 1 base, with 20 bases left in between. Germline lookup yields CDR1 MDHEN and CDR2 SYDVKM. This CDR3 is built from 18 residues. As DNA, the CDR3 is TGTGCCAGCAGTTTTAGGGGCCGCCGCTTTTCTTGCACAGATACGCAGTATTTT. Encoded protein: CASSFRGRRFSCTDTQYF.

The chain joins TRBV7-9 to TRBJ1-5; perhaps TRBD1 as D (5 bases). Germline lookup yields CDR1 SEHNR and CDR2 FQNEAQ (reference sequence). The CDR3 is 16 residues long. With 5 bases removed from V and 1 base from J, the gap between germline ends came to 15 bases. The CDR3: CASSKTGLRSNQPQHF. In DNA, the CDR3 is TGTGCCAGCAGCAAAACAGGTCTGAGGAGCAATCAGCCCCAGCATTTT.

The CDR3 coding sequence is TGTGCCAGCCAAACAGGGGCCGGGGCCAACGTCCTGACTTTC. It yields the protein CASQTGAGANVLTF. The chain joins TRBV18 to TRBJ2-6, with TRBD1 matching over 7 bases. The CDR3 runs to 14 residues. CDR1 and CDR2 from the germline V gene are KGHSH and LQKENI. V was clipped by 8 bases and J by 4 bases; unmatched bases: 5. Looking up the rest from reference TRBV18 and TRBJ2-6 gives the full variable domain: NAGVMQNPRHLVRRRGQEARLRCSPMKGHSHVYWYRQLPEEGLKFMVYLQKENIIDESGMPKERFSAEFPKEGPSILRIQQVVRGDSAAYFCASQTGAGANVLTFGAGSRLTVL.

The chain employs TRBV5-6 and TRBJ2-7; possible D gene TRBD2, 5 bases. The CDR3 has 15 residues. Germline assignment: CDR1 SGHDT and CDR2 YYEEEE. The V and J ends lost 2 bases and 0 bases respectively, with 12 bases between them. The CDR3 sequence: CASSFGSGSSYEQYF. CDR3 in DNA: TGTGCCAGCAGCTTCGGCAGCGGAAGCTCCTACGAGCAGTACTTC.

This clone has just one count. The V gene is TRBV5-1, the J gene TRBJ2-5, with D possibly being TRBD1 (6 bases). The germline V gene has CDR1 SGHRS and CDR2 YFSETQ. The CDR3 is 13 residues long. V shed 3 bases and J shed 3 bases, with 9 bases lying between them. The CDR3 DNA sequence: TGCGCCAGCAGCTCGTGGACAGAAGAGACCCAGTACTTC. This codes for CASSSWTEETQYF.

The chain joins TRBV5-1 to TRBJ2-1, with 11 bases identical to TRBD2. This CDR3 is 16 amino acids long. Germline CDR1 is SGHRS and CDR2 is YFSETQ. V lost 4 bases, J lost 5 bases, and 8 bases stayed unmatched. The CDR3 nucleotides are TGCGCCAGCAGCGGGGGACTAGCGGACGGAGACAATGAGCAGTTCTTC. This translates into CASSGGLADGDNEQFF. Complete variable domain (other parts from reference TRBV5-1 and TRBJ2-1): KAGVTQTPRYLIKTRGQQVTLSCSPISGHRSVSWYQQTPGQGLQFLFEYFSETQRNKGNFPGRFSGRQFSNSRSEMNVSTLELGDSALYLCASSGGLADGDNEQFFGPGTRLTVL.

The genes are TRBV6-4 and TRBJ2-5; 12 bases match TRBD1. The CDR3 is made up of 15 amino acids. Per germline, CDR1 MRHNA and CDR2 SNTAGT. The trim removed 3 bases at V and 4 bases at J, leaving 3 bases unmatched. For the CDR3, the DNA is TGTGCCAGCAGTGAAGGGACAGGGGGCGCAGAGACCCAGTACTTC. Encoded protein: CASSEGTGGAETQYF.

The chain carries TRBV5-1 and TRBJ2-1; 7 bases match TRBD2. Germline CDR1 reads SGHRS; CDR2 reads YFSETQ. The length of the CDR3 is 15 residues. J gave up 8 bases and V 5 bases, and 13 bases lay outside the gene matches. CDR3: CASRPQSRELDEQFF. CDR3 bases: TGCGCCAGCAGACCCCAGTCGCGGGAGCTTGATGAGCAGTTCTTC. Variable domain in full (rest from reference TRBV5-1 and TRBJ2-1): KAGVTQTPRYLIKTRGQQVTLSCSPISGHRSVSWYQQTPGQGLQFLFEYFSETQRNKGNFPGRFSGRQFSNSRSEMNVSTLELGDSALYLCASRPQSRELDEQFFGPGTRLTVL.

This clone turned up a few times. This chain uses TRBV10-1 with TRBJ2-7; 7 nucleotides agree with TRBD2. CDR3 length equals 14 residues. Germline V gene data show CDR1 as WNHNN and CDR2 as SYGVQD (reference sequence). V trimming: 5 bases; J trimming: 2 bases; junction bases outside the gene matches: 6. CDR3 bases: TGCGCCAGCAGTAAAAGCGGGGCGCCCTACGAGCAGTACTTC. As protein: CASSKSGAPYEQYF.

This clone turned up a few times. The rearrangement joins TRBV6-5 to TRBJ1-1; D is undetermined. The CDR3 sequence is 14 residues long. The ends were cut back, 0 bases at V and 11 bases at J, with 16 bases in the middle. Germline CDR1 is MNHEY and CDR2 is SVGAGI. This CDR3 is CASSYSSTLVLAFF. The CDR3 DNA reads TGTGCCAGCAGTTACTCGAGCACTCTCGTTTTGGCTTTCTTT.

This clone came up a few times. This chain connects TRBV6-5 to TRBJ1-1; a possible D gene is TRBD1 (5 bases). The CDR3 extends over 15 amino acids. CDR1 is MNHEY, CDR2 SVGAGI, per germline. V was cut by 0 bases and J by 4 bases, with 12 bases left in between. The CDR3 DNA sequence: TGTGCCAGCAGTTACTCGACTGTTGGGGCCACTGAAGCTTTCTTT. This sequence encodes CASSYSTVGATEAFF.

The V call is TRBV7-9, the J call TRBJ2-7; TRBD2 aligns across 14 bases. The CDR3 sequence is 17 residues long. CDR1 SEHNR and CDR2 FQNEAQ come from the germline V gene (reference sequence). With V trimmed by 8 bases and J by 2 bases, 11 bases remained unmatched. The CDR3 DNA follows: TGTGCCAGCGCCGCCACCGGGACTAGCGGGAGACCCTACGAGCAGTACTTC. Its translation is CASAATGTSGRPYEQYF.